Listed below are T cell receptor beta chains from one sample, sequenced in a study of OX40 agonist ivuxolimab in advanced cancers. Libraries were prepared by immunoSEQ multiplex PCR; TCRdb keeps only in-frame clonotypes and omits some of them. The table has some 98,000 clones, about four fifths seen once. This sample comprised CD4+ or CD8+ T cells sorted from blood, obtained in a trial of the OX40 agonist ivuxolimab. These TCRs come from an adult with an advanced solid tumor such as melanoma, head and neck, liver or kidney cancer. Both conserved end residues are part of each CDR3. The order of the fields is V gene, CDR3 length, CDR3 protein.

v_call: TRBV2
cdr3_length: 14
cdr3_aa: CASRSADRGSAQYF

v_call: TRBV6-1
cdr3_length: 13
cdr3_aa: CASSEARGTEAFF

v_call: TRBV6-1
cdr3_length: 13
cdr3_aa: CASISGGNQPQHF

v_call: TRBV5-4
cdr3_length: 15
cdr3_aa: CASRVASGSTDTQYF

v_call: TRBV19
cdr3_length: 19
cdr3_aa: CASSIRGTSGISSYNEQFF

v_call: TRBV7-3
cdr3_length: 15
cdr3_aa: CASSSLAGGSETQYF

v_call: TRBV7-2
cdr3_length: 16
cdr3_aa: CASSLPGSSSGNTIYF

v_call: TRBV25-1
cdr3_length: 12
cdr3_aa: CASSEDLRTQYF

v_call: TRBV7-9
cdr3_length: 15
cdr3_aa: CASSPGRYSYNEQFF

v_call: TRBV14
cdr3_length: 14
cdr3_aa: CASSQTTPSYEQYF

v_call: TRBV28
cdr3_length: 18
cdr3_aa: CASSSPPGTSGGAYEQYF